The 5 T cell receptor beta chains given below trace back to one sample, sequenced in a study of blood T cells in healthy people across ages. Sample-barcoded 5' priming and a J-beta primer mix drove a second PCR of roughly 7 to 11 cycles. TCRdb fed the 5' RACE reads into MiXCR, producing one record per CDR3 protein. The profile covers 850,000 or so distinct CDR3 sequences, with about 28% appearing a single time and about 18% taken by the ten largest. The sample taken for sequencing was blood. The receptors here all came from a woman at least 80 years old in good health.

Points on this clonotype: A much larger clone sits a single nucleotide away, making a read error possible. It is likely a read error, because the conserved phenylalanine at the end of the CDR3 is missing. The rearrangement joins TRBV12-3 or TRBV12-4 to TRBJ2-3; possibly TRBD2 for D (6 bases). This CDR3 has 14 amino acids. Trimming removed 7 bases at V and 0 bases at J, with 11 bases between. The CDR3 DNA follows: TGTGCCAGCATTAGCGGACTTAGCACAGATACGCAGTATTCT. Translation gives CASISGLSTDTQYS.

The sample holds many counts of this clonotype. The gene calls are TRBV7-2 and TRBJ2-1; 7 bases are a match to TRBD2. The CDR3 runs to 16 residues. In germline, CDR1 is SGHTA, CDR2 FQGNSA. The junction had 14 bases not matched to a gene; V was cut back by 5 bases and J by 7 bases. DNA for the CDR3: TGTGCCAGCAGCGGAAAGACTGGGGGGGTTTTGAATGAGCAGTTCTTC. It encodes CASSGKTGGVLNEQFF.

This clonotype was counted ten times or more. The CDR3 nucleotides are TGCGCCAGCGGGGAGCGGGATACGCAGTATTTT. This codes for CASGERDTQYF. The chain uses TRBV10-2 and TRBJ2-3; a weak D match, TRBD2 (5 bases). Germline CDR1 WSHSY, CDR2 SAAADI. The CDR3 extends over 11 amino acids. Deletions cut 8 bases from V and 6 bases from J, with 9 bases between.

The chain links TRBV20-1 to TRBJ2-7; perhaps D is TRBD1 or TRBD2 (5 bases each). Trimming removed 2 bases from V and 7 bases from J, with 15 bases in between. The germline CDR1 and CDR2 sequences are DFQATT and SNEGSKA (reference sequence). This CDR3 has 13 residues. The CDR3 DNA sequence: TGCAGTGCTAGACGGCCGGGACCCCGTGAGCAGTACTTC. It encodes CSARRPGPREQYF.

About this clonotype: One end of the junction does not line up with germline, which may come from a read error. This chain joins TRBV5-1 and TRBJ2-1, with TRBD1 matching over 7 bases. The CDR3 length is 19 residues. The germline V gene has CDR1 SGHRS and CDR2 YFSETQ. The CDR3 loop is CAGSSTHPGQATAYNEQFF. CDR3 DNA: TGCGCCGGCAGCTCCACTCACCCCGGACAGGCGACAGCCTACAATGAGCAGTTCTTC.